This T cell receptor (beta chain) was profiled in a study of Graves' ophthalmopathy and Graves' hyperthyroidism. Germline lookup yields CDR1 MNHEY and CDR2 SVGAGI. Between the trimmed V and J ends, which lost 10 bases and 8 bases, there was a span of 17 bases. This CDR3 comprises 12 residues. RNA served as the template for amplifying TCR beta CDR3 regions. RT-PCR with HTBI primers came first, then second-round multiplex PCR. TCRdb recomputed calls from the multiplex PCR reads with MiXCR, one row per CDR3 protein. In the table there are approximately 330,000 distinct CDR3 sequences, under 20% of which are singletons. This clonotype was picked up many times.

This clonotype was sampled from an adult man with Graves' ophthalmopathy. The V call is TRBV6-5, the J call TRBJ1-2, with D possibly matching TRBD1 (5 bases). The sequenced material came from peripheral blood. The CDR3 is CAIYGGTGGYTF. Written as DNA, the CDR3 is TGTGCCATCTATGGGGGTACAGGCGGCTACACCTTC.